This T cell receptor (beta chain) comes out of a study of blood T cell repertoires in COVID-19. Background on the study: Samples representing acute and convalescent COVID-19 were sourced from the United States, Italy and Spain. PBMCs, B-cell-depleted T cells, or T cells were the source of the cDNA or gDNA that made up the material.

How the authors handled the data: It was from reference gene primer amplification that nucleated cell counts were estimated. Here immunoSEQ multiplex PCR was the method, and the copy in TCRdb shows in-frame clones only, minus some. The D gene and trimming were derived from the DNA, and the V and J assignments and clone size from that table. The table has approximately 190,000 clones, around 83% seen once; the top ten hold about 3.3%. Living in roughly 23 US areas, the participants were between roughly 18 and 90 years of age. The CDR3 spans 14 residues. The germline gives CDR1 KGHSH, CDR2 LQKENI. V shed 5 bases, J shed 5 bases, and the junction held 7 bases outside the gene matches.

J is TRBJ1-1 and V is TRBV18; TRBD1 matches 8 bases. The clonotype comes from a woman aged 25-40 years who had been exposed to COVID-19. The specimen sequenced was PBMCs or T cells enriched from blood (not recorded which). CDR3 nucleotides: TGTGCCAGCTCATCAACAGGGGGGAGTACTGAAGCTTTCTTT. Its translation: CASSSTGGSTEAFF.